This TCR beta chain was identified during a study of neurological immune-mediated disorders. Study outcomes and limitations: None of the CDR3 amino acid sequences in expanded clones turned up in more than one subject, which points to private repertoires in all groups. Patients with HTLV-1-associated myelopathy showed the most TCR clonal expansion. Those with multiple sclerosis showed the least, falling below healthy controls.

Described time point: longitudinal time-point 3. This clonotype was seen many times. Its target is unknown. TCRdb ran MiXCR on the 5' RACE reads and lists one entry per CDR3 protein. The data contain 84,000 or so distinct CDR3 sequences, 3.5% to 5.5% of them singletons. CDR1 SGHDN and CDR2 FVKESK come from the germline V gene. This CDR3 region has 13 residues. Trimming removed 4 bases from V and 4 bases from J, with 10 bases in between. The TCR sequence derives from a woman in her sixties with multiple sclerosis. Sequenced input: PBMCs. This chain links TRBV14 with TRBJ1-2; D gene uncertain. Here the CDR3 reads CASSPQDRYGYTF. For the CDR3, the DNA is TGTGCCAGCAGCCCACAAGACCGCTATGGCTACACCTTC.